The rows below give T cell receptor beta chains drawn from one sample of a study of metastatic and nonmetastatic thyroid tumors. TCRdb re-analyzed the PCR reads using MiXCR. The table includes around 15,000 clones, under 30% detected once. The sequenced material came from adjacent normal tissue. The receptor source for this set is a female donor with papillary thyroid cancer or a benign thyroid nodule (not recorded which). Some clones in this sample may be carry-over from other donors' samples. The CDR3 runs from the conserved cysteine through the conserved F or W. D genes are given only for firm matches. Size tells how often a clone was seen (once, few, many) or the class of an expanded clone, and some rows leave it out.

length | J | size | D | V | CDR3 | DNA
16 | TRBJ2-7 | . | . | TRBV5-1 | CASSLAGRTDAYEQYF | TGCGCCAGCAGCTTGGCGGGACGGACAGATGCCTACGAGCAGTACTTC
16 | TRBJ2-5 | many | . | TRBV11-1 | CASSHGSGVGGETQYF | TGTGCCAGCAGCCATGGAAGTGGGGTTGGGGGAGAGACCCAGTACTTC
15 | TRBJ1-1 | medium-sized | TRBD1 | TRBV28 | CASSLADRGGSEAFF | TGTGCCAGCAGTTTAGCCGACAGGGGGGGGAGTGAAGCTTTCTTT
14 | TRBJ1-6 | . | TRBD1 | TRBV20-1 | CSAPGQGAWSPLHF | TGCAGTGCTCCGGGACAGGGGGCCTGGTCACCCCTCCACTTT
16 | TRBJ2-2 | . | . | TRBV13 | CASSLGLNLRTVELFF | TGTGCCAGCAGCTTAGGCCTAAATCTACGCACCGTGGAGCTGTTTTTT
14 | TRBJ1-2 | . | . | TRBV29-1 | CSVEDEEGVGGYTF | TGCAGCGTTGAAGATGAGGAGGGGGTGGGGGGCTACACCTTC
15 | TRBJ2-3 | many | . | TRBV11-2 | CASSQLLAPTDTQYF | TGTGCCAGCAGCCAACTACTCGCCCCCACAGATACGCAGTATTTT
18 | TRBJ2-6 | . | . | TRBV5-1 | CASSLDPREIPGANVLTF | TGCGCCAGCAGCTTGGATCCCAGGGAGATACCTGGGGCCAACGTCCTGACCTTC
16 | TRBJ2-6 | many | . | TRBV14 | CASSQGRLSGANVLTF | TGTGCCAGCAGCCAAGGCAGACTCTCTGGGGCCAACGTCCTGACTTTC
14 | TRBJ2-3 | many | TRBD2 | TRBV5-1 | CASRLAGAPDTQYF | TGCGCCAGCAGGTTAGCGGGGGCTCCAGATACGCAGTATTTT
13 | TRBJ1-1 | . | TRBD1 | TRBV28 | CASSLGQGTEAFF | TGTGCCAGCAGTTTGGGACAGGGGACTGAAGCTTTCTTT
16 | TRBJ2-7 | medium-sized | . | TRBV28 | CASRGPGASKAYEQYF | TGTGCCAGCAGGGGACCCGGGGCTAGTAAGGCGTACGAGCAGTACTTC
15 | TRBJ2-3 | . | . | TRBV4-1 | CASSQGVGSTDTQYF | TGCGCCAGCAGCCAAGGTGTGGGGAGCACAGATACGCAGTATTTT
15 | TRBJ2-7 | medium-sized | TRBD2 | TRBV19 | CASSISSGKGYEQYF | TGTGCCAGTAGTATATCTAGCGGGAAGGGGTACGAGCAGTACTTC
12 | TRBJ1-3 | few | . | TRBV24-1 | CAATGPSGTIYF | TGTGCCGCCACCGGGCCCTCGGGCACCATATATTTT
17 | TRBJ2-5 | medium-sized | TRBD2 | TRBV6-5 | CASSYGSRGGRQETQYF | TGTGCCAGCAGTTACGGATCAAGGGGAGGGAGGCAAGAGACCCAGTACTTC
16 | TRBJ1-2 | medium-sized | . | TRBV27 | CASSLSKRVVDYGYTF | TGTGCCAGCAGTTTATCGAAACGGGTTGTGGACTATGGCTACACCTTC
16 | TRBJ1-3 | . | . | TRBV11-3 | CASSFEGGHSGNTIYF | TGTGCCAGCAGCTTTGAGGGGGGCCACTCTGGAAACACCATATATTTT
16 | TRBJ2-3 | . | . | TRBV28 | CASSSLRVTSTDTQYF | TGTGCCAGCAGTTCGCTAAGGGTAACTAGCACAGATACGCAGTATTTT
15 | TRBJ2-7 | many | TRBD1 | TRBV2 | CASSVRTGGRGEQYF | TGTGCCAGCAGTGTCCGGACAGGGGGCCGAGGGGAGCAGTACTTC
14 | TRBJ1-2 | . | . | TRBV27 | CASSPLQGLYGYTF | TGTGCCAGCAGTCCTCTCCAGGGGCTCTATGGCTACACCTTC
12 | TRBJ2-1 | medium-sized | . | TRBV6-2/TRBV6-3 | CASSTGYNEQFF | TGTGCCAGCAGCACAGGGTACAATGAGCAGTTCTTC
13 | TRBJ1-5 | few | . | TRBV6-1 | CASMGQVNQPQHF | TGTGCCAGCATGGGGCAGGTCAATCAGCCCCAGCATTTT
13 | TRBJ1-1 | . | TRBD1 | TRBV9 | CASSETGGTEAFF | TGTGCCAGCAGTGAGACAGGGGGAACTGAAGCTTTCTTT
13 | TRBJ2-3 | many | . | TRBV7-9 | CASSVSGTDTQYF | TGTGCCAGCAGCGTTAGCGGCACAGATACGCAGTATTTT
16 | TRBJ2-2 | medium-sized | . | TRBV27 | CASSSYEARNTGELFF | TGTGCCAGCAGTTCATACGAGGCTCGAAACACCGGGGAGCTGTTTTTT
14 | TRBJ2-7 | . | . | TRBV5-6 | CASSLAENEYEQYF | TGTGCCAGCAGCTTGGCGGAAAACGAATACGAGCAGTACTTC
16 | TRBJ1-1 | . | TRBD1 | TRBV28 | CASHPSGTGDFTEAFF | TGTGCCAGCCATCCTTCCGGGACAGGGGATTTCACTGAAGCTTTCTTT
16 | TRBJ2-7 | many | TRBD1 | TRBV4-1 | CASSQVGQGSSYEQYF | TGCGCCAGCAGCCAAGTTGGACAGGGTAGTTCCTACGAGCAGTACTTC
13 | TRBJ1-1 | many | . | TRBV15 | CATSRVGAGEAFF | TGTGCCACCAGCAGAGTAGGGGCAGGAGAAGCTTTCTTT
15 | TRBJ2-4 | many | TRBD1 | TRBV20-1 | CSAIQGQLAKNIQYF | TGCAGTGCCATACAGGGACAGCTAGCCAAAAACATTCAGTACTTC
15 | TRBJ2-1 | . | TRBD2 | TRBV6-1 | CASRASGSAYNEQFF | TGTGCCAGCAGGGCTAGCGGGAGTGCCTACAATGAGCAGTTCTTC
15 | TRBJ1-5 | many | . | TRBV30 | CAWSVSGLGNQPQHF | TGTGCCTGGAGTGTATCGGGACTTGGGAATCAGCCCCAGCATTTT
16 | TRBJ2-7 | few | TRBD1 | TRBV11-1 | CASSLVGGQGNYEQYF | TGTGCCAGCAGCTTAGTAGGAGGACAGGGGAATTACGAGCAGTACTTC
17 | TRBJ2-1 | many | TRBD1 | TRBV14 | CASRPYSGQGAEGEQFF | TGTGCCAGCAGGCCTTACTCTGGACAGGGGGCCGAAGGTGAGCAGTTCTTC
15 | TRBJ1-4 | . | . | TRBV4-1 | CASSPLEGGSEKLFF | TGCGCCAGCAGCCCCCTAGAGGGGGGGAGTGAAAAACTGTTTTTT
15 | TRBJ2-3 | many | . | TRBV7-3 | CASSEGYQTTDTQYF | TGTGCCAGCAGCGAGGGCTACCAGACCACAGATACGCAGTATTTT
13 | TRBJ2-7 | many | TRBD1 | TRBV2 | CASSETGGGEQYF | TGTGCCAGCAGTGAAACAGGGGGCGGCGAGCAGTACTTC
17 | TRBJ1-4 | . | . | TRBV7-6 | CASSSTGRFATNEKLFF | TGTGCCAGCAGCAGTACAGGGAGATTTGCAACTAATGAAAAACTGTTTTTT
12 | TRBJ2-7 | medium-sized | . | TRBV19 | CASSMGHYEQYF | TGTGCCAGTAGTATGGGACACTACGAGCAGTACTTC
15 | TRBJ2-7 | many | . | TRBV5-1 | CASSPDRIISYEQYF | TGCGCCAGCAGTCCGGACAGAATCATCTCCTACGAGCAGTACTTC
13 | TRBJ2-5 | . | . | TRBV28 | CASSLGGGETQYF | TGTGCCAGCAGTTTAGGGGGCGGGGAGACCCAGTACTTC
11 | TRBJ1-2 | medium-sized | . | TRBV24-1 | CATSDLGGYTF | TGTGCCACCAGTGATTTGGGTGGCTACACCTTC
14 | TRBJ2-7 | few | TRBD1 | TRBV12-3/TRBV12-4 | CASSLGQGTYEQYF | TGTGCCAGCAGCCTCGGACAGGGGACGTACGAGCAGTACTTC
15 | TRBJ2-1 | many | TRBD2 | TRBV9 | CASSAYGTSGIGQFF | TGTGCCAGCAGCGCCTACGGGACTAGCGGGATAGGGCAGTTCTTC